This TCR beta chain is drawn from a study of blood T cells in healthy people across ages. General study results and limits: Roughly linear declines in TCR beta diversity per million T cells occurred with age. Comparison with aged donors showed that long-lived donors had more naive CD4+ cells and higher diversity.

Germline V CDR1 and CDR2: DFQATT, SNEGSKA (reference sequence). CDR3 length equals 15 residues. Through a sample-barcoded 5' primer and a J-beta primer mix, a second PCR was run for roughly 6 to 11 cycles. Every single cDNA molecule received a tag from a template-switch adaptor with 12 random nucleotides. MiXCR, run by TCRdb on the 5' RACE reads, gives a single entry per CDR3 protein. The sample includes roughly 1,800,000 distinct CDR3 sequences, 49% of them seen just once. On this clonotype: Antigen specificity is unknown. The junction departs from germline at one end; a sequencing error may be responsible.

The sequenced material came from blood. The chain has TRBV20-1 and TRBJ2-6, with D perhaps matching TRBD1 (5 bases). The TCR sequence derives from a woman between 40 and 50 years old in good health. The CDR3 reads CSARTDGSGANVLIF. CDR3 coding DNA: TGCAGTGCAAGAACGGACGGCTCTGGGGCCAACGTCCTGATTTTC.